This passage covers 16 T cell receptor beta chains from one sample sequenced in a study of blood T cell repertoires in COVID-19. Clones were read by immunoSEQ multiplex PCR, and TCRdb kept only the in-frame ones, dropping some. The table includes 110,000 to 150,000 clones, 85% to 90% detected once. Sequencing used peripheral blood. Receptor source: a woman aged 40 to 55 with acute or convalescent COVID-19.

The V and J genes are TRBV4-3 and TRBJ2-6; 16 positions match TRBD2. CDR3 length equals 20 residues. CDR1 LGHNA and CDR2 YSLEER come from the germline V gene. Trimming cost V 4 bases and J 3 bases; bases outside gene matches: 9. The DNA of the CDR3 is TGCGCCAGCAGCCCCTATATGGGACTAGCGGGGGGGCGTGGGGCCAACGTCCTGACTTTC. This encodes CASSPYMGLAGGRGANVLTF.

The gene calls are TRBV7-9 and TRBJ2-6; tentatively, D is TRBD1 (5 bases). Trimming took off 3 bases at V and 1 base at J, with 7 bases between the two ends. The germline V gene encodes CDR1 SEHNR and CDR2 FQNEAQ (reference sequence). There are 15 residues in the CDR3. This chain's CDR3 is CASSFGASGANVLTF. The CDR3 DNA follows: TGTGCCAGCAGCTTTGGGGCTTCTGGGGCCAACGTCCTGACTTTC.

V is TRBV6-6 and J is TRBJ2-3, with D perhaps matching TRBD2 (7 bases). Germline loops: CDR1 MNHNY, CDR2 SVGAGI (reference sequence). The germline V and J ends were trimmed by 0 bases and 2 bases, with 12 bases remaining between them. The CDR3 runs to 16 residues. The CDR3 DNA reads TGTGCCAGCAGTTACTCGATCGGGGGGCCCACAGATACGCAGTATTTT. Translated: CASSYSIGGPTDTQYF.

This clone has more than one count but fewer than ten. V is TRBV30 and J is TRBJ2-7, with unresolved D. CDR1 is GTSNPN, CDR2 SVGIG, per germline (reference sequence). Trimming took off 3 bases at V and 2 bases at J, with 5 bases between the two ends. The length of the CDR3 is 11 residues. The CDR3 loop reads CAWSVAYEQYF. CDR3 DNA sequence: TGTGCCTGGAGCGTCGCCTACGAGCAGTACTTC.

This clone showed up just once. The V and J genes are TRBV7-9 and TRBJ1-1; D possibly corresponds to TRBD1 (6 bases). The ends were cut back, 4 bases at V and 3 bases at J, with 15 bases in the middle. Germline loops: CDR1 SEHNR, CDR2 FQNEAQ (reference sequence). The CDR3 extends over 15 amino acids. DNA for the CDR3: TGTGCCAGCAGCTCACTGGACAGAAAAGACACTGAAGCTTTCTTT. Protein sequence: CASSSLDRKDTEAFF.

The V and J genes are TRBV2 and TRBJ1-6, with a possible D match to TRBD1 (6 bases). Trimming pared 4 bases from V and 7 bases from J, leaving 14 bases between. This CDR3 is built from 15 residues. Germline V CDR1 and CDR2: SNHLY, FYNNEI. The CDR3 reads CASSGTEGENSPLHF. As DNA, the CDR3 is TGTGCCAGCAGTGGGACAGAAGGGGAGAATTCACCCCTCCACTTT.

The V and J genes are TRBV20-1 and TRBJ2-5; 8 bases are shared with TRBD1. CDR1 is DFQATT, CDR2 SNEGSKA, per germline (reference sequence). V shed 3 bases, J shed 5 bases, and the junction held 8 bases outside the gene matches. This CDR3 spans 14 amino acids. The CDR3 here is CSASLAGGRETQYF. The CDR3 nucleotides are TGCAGTGCTAGTCTGGCAGGGGGCAGGGAGACCCAGTACTTC.

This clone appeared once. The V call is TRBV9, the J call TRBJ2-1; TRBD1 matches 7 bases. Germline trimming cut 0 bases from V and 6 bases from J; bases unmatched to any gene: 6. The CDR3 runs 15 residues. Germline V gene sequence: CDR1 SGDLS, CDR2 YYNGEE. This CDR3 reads CASSVAAQGRNEQFF. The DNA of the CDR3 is TGTGCCAGCAGCGTAGCTGCACAGGGGCGCAATGAGCAGTTCTTC.

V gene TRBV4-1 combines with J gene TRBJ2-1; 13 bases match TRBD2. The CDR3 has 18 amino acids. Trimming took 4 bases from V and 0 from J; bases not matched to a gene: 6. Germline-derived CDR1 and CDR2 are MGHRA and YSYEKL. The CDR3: CASSRGTSGIYSYNEQFF. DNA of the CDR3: TGCGCCAGCAGCCGCGGGACTAGCGGGATCTACTCCTACAATGAGCAGTTCTTC.

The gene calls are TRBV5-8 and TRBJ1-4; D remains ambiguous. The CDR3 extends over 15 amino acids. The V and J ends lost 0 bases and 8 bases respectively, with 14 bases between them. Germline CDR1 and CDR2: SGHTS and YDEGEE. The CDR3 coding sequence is TGTGCCAGCAGCTTGGATCCAGCCACAGTCGAAAAACTGTTTTTT. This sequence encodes CASSLDPATVEKLFF.

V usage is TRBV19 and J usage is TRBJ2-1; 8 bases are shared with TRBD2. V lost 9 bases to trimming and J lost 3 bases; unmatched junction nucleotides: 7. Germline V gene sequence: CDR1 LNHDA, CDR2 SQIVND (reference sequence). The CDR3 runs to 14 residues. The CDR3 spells CASNTAGGYNEQFF. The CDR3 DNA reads TGTGCCAGCAACACGGCGGGGGGCTACAATGAGCAGTTCTTC.

This CDR3 is CASSFAGVMYGYTF. The CDR3 DNA reads as TGTGCCAGCAGTTTCGCAGGGGTAATGTATGGCTACACCTTC. The chain joins TRBV6-2 or TRBV6-3 to TRBJ1-2, with a tentative D call TRBD1 (6 bases). Germline V gene lookup returns CDR1 MNHEY and CDR2 SVGEGT. Trimming removed 4 bases from V and 5 bases from J, with 14 bases in between. There are 14 residues in the CDR3.

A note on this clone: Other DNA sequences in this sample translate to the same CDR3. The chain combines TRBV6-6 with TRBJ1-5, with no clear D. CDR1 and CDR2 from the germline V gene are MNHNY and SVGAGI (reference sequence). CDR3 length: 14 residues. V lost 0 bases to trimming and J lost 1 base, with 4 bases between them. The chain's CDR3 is CASSYSESNQPQHF. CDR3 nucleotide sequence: TGTGCCAGCAGTTACTCGGAGAGCAATCAGCCCCAGCATTTT.

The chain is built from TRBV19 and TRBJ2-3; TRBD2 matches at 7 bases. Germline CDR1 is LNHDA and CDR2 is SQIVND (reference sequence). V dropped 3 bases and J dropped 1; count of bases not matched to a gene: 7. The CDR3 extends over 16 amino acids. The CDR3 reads CASSIGTAGGTDTQYF. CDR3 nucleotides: TGTGCCAGTAGTATTGGGACTGCGGGAGGCACAGATACGCAGTATTTT.

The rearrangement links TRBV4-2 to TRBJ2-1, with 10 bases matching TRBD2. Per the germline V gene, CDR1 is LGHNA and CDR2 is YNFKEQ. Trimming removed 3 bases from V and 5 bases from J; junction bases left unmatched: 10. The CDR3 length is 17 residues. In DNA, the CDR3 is TGTGCCAGCAGCCATTATCTAACTAGCGGGGTAGACAATGAGCAGTTCTTC. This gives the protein CASSHYLTSGVDNEQFF.

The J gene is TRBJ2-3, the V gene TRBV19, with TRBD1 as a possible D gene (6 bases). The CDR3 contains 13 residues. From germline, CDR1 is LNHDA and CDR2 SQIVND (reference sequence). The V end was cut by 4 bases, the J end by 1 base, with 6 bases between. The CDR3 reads CASSTGGTDTQYF. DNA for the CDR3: TGTGCCAGTAGTACAGGGGGCACAGATACGCAGTATTTT.